Below, one T cell receptor (beta chain) is given with its context. The CDR3 sequence is 14 residues long. Trimming left V 6 bases short and J 3 bases short, with 9 bases between. Germline CDR1 and CDR2: LNHDA and SQIVND (reference sequence). This record belongs to a study of OX40 agonist ivuxolimab in advanced cancers. The repertoire was sequenced with immunoSEQ multiplex PCR; TCRdb's copy has only in-frame clones and lacks some. This repertoire shows 90,000 to 100,000 clones, 85% to 90% found once; its top ten account for 0.15% to 0.2%. The sequenced sample was CD4+ or CD8+ T cells sorted from blood, obtained in a trial of the OX40 agonist ivuxolimab. The sequence came from an adult with an advanced solid tumor such as melanoma, head and neck, liver or kidney cancer. This chain joins TRBV19 and TRBJ1-6, with a possible D match to TRBD1 (5 bases). CDR3 in amino acids: CASSGAFYNSPLHF. In DNA form, the CDR3 reads TGTGCCAGTAGCGGGGCCTTCTATAATTCACCCCTCCACTTT.